This T cell receptor beta chain came from a study of OX40 agonist ivuxolimab in advanced cancers. Findings and caveats of the study: Average numbers of expanded clones were greater in CD8+ T cells than in CD4+. Among expanded peripheral T cells, antigen specificity went undetermined. Those patients achieving a partial response at 0.1-3.0 mg/kg showed among the lowest clonal expansion. There was clonal expansion of CD4+ and CD8+ blood T cells by week 6 at 0.1 to 3.0 mg/kg.

Repertoires were generated with immunoSEQ multiplex PCR, while TCRdb's copy carries only in-frame clones and drops some. The repertoire holds about 83,000 clones, with around 84% as singletons. The ends were cut back, 5 bases at V and 2 bases at J, with 7 bases in the middle. CDR3 length: 12 amino acids. Germline CDR1 SQVTM, CDR2 ANQGSEA. Worth noting for this clone: Its antigen is still unknown.

The receptor was derived from an adult with an advanced solid tumor such as melanoma, head and neck, liver or kidney cancer. V and J are TRBV29-1 and TRBJ1-5; D call uncertain. The source material was CD4+ or CD8+ T cells sorted from blood, sampled in a trial of the OX40 agonist ivuxolimab. For the CDR3, the DNA is TGCAGCGTTCGGCAGGGCAATCAGCCCCAGCATTTT. Translation gives CSVRQGNQPQHF.